This entry lists 27 T cell receptor beta chains sequenced from one sample in a study of blood T cell repertoires in COVID-19. Assay: immunoSEQ multiplex PCR; the TCRdb copy retains only in-frame clones and omits some. This table has approximately 210,000 clones, roughly 90% appearing once. The sample comprised PBMCs or T cells enriched from blood (not recorded which). The receptors originated from a woman between 18 and 29 years old who had recovered from COVID-19.

This clone came up once. V gene TRBV13 combines with J gene TRBJ1-3; D unclear. CDR1 PRHDT and CDR2 FYEKMQ come from the germline V gene (reference sequence). The CDR3 is made up of 14 amino acids. The germline V and J ends were trimmed by 4 bases and 4 bases, with 11 bases remaining between them. For the CDR3, the DNA is TGTGCCAGCAGCTCCCCGGCGGGGGGAAACACCATATATTTT. It encodes CASSSPAGGNTIYF. Based on the CDR3 plus reference TRBV13 and TRBJ1-3, the full variable domain is AAGVIQSPRHLIKEKRETATLKCYPIPRHDTVYWYQQGPGQDPQFLISFYEKMQSDKGSIPDRFSAQQFSDYHSELNMSSLELGDSALYFCASSSPAGGNTIYFGEGSWLTVV.

The CDR3 bases are TGTGCATTCCTGACCCGGGGGGCCGATACTGAAGCTTTCTTT. It yields the protein CAFLTRGADTEAFF. The rearrangement joins TRBV13 to TRBJ1-1; possible D gene TRBD1, 6 bases. CDR1 and CDR2 from the germline V gene are PRHDT and FYEKMQ (reference sequence). The CDR3 consists of 14 residues.

This clone was seen only once. The CDR3 protein is CASSLRALQGNRPEAFF. DNA of the CDR3: TGTGCCAGCAGCTTACGCGCTCTACAGGGAAATAGGCCTGAAGCTTTCTTT. The genes are TRBV7-9 and TRBJ1-1; perhaps TRBD1 as D (6 bases). The CDR3 is made up of 17 amino acids. Germline V gene lookup returns CDR1 SEHNR and CDR2 FQNEAQ (reference sequence). Trimming stripped 2 bases from V and 6 bases from J, with 22 bases between.

This chain links TRBV9 with TRBJ1-2; weak D call: TRBD1 (6 bases). V lost 3 bases to trimming and J lost 4 bases, with 13 bases between them. The CDR3 is 14 residues long. CDR1 and CDR2 from the germline V gene are SGDLS and YYNGEE. CDR3 residues: CASSGKQGPYGYTF. CDR3 sequence (DNA): TGTGCCAGCAGCGGTAAACAGGGACCCTATGGCTACACCTTC.

The rearrangement uses TRBV4-2 and TRBJ2-3; TRBD2 matches at 9 bases. Germline trimming cut 4 bases from V and 11 bases from J; bases unmatched to any gene: 4. The CDR3 covers 12 residues. Germline-derived CDR1 and CDR2 are LGHNA and YNFKEQ. The CDR3 loop is CASSPGLARQYF. CDR3 in DNA: TGTGCCAGCAGCCCCGGACTAGCGCGGCAGTATTTT.

V gene TRBV27 combines with J gene TRBJ1-2; D is perhaps TRBD1 (5 bases). Germline values: CDR1 MNHEY, CDR2 SMNVEV (reference sequence). The germline V and J ends were trimmed by 6 bases and 4 bases, with 12 bases remaining between them. The CDR3 is made up of 13 amino acids. The CDR3 protein is CASSPQGLYGYTF. The CDR3 DNA follows: TGTGCCAGCAGCCCTCAGGGCCTCTATGGCTACACCTTC.

This chain connects TRBV6-5 to TRBJ1-2, with 7 bases identical to TRBD1. CDR1 is MNHEY and CDR2 is SVGAGI in the germline V gene. The CDR3 runs to 15 residues. The trim removed 5 bases at V and 5 bases at J, leaving 11 bases unmatched. CDR3: CASSRLGQEVYGYTF. CDR3 bases: TGTGCCAGCAGTCGGTTAGGACAGGAGGTATATGGCTACACCTTC.

The gene calls are TRBV11-2 and TRBJ2-1, with D uncertain. V was shortened by 5 bases and J by 2 bases, with 13 bases between the two germline ends. This CDR3 is 15 amino acids long. The germline V gene has CDR1 SGHAT and CDR2 FQNNGV. The CDR3 nucleotides are TGTGCCAGCAGCCTGGCCGGTACAGCCTACAATGAGCAGTTCTTC. Protein product: CASSLAGTAYNEQFF.

V gene TRBV18 combines with J gene TRBJ2-4; D call uncertain. V lost 0 bases and J lost 4, with 7 bases in between. There are 14 residues in the CDR3. Germline CDR1 is KGHSH and CDR2 is LQKENI. The CDR3 DNA reads as TGTGCCAGCTCACCACCGCACTGGAAAAACATTCAGTACTTC. This translates into CASSPPHWKNIQYF.

V is TRBV2 and J is TRBJ2-5, with 7 bases that match TRBD1. Germline V gene sequence: CDR1 SNHLY, CDR2 FYNNEI. The length of the CDR3 is 14 residues. V was clipped by 8 bases and J by 2 bases; unmatched bases: 8. The CDR3, as DNA: TGTGCCAGCCGGTTGGGGACAGTACAAGAGACCCAGTACTTC. Protein product: CASRLGTVQETQYF.

This chain links TRBV10-2 with TRBJ2-1, with D tentatively TRBD2 (6 bases). Trimming took off 4 bases at V and 6 bases at J, with 13 bases between the two ends. The length of the CDR3 is 14 residues. CDR1 and CDR2 from the germline V gene are WSHSY and SAAADI. CDR3 region: CASSGRGRFNEQFF. CDR3 DNA: TGCGCCAGCAGTGGACGGGGGAGGTTCAATGAGCAGTTCTTC.

The chain links TRBV20-1 to TRBJ2-3; tentatively, D is TRBD2 (6 bases). There are 14 residues in the CDR3. Trimming took off 3 bases at V and 0 bases at J, with 10 bases between the two ends. Germline CDR1 is DFQATT and CDR2 is SNEGSKA (reference sequence). CDR3 region: CSASGTSSTDTQYF. CDR3 DNA sequence: TGCAGTGCTAGTGGGACTTCTAGCACAGATACGCAGTATTTT.

This chain links TRBV28 with TRBJ2-7; TRBD1 is a possible D gene (7 bases). In germline, CDR1 is MDHEN, CDR2 SYDVKM. The CDR3 covers 16 residues. Trimming pared 8 bases from V and 3 bases from J, leaving 23 bases between. The CDR3 DNA follows: TGTGCCAGCCGACTAGGGGGCTCCGACGGCTACTACGAGCAGTACTTC. The encoded protein is CASRLGGSDGYYEQYF. The full variable domain, completed using reference TRBV28 and TRBJ2-7, is DVKVTQSSRYLVKRTGEKVFLECVQDMDHENMFWYRQDPGLGLRLIYFSYDVKMKEKGDIPEGYSVSREKKERFSLILESASTNQTSMYLCASRLGGSDGYYEQYFGPGTRLTVT.

The genes are TRBV6-5 and TRBJ1-1; D gene uncertain. Trimming took off 6 bases at V and 2 bases at J, with 13 bases between the two ends. The CDR3 is made up of 14 amino acids. Per the germline V gene, CDR1 is MNHEY and CDR2 is SVGAGI. Here the CDR3 DNA reads TGTGCCAGCAGCCCGGGTCTTGCCAACACTGAAGCTTTCTTT. It is translated as CASSPGLANTEAFF.

The V and J genes are TRBV25-1 and TRBJ2-1; D possibly corresponds to TRBD2 (7 bases). This CDR3 has 15 amino acids. V shed 3 bases and J shed 4 bases, with 13 bases lying between them. Germline CDR1 is MGHDK and CDR2 is SYGVNS. CDR3 DNA: TGTGCCAGCAGTGAGAAGGGGGGGCCTTACAATGAGCAGTTCTTC. Translation gives CASSEKGGPYNEQFF.

This chain uses TRBV5-6 with TRBJ2-5; perhaps TRBD2 as D (5 bases). The CDR3 is 13 residues long. Deletions cut 7 bases from V and 1 base from J, with 11 bases between. Per germline, CDR1 SGHDT and CDR2 YYEEEE. The CDR3 DNA follows: TGTGCCAGCCGAGGGCTGGGCCAAGAGACCCAGTACTTC. It translates to CASRGLGQETQYF.

The gene calls are TRBV10-3 and TRBJ2-1, with D maybe TRBD1 (6 bases). V was pared by 4 bases and J by 5 bases, with 12 bases between. Per the germline V gene, CDR1 is ENHRY and CDR2 is SYGVKD. The length of the CDR3 is 14 residues. CDR3 DNA: TGTGCCATCAGTGGCCTCCAGGGGAACAATGAGCAGTTCTTC. It translates to CAISGLQGNNEQFF.

The chain employs TRBV23-1 and TRBJ1-2; 9 bases are shared with TRBD1. TRBV23-1 is identified as an open reading frame with a role that is uncertain. There are 15 residues in the CDR3. With 6 bases clipped from V and 5 bases from J, the junction kept 10 bases outside the gene matches. The DNA of the CDR3 is TGCGCCAGCAGCGACGGGACAGGGCATCGGTATGGCTACACCTTC. Protein: CASSDGTGHRYGYTF.

The V and J genes are TRBV7-9 and TRBJ2-1; D possibly corresponds to TRBD1 (5 bases). The CDR3 is made up of 17 amino acids. The germline CDR1 and CDR2 sequences are SEHNR and FQNEAQ (reference sequence). The ends were cut back, 3 bases at V and 7 bases at J, with 22 bases in the middle. CDR3 DNA: TGTGCCAGCAGCTTTACCCCGTCCTTCGGAAGGGGAAATGAGCAGTTCTTC. Encoded protein: CASSFTPSFGRGNEQFF.

This CDR3 is CASMGQNEQETQYF. The DNA of the CDR3 is TGTGCCAGCATGGGACAGAACGAGCAAGAGACCCAGTACTTC. This sequence joins TRBV5-4 and TRBJ2-5; 7 nucleotides agree with TRBD1. Germline CDR1 SGHNT, CDR2 YYREEE (reference sequence). V trimming: 6 bases; J trimming: 2 bases; junction bases outside the gene matches: 7. The CDR3 is 14 residues long.

The J gene is TRBJ1-1, the V gene TRBV6-5; D not resolved. CDR3 length: 13 residues. Trimming took off 5 bases at V and 5 bases at J, with 12 bases between the two ends. Germline-derived CDR1 and CDR2 are MNHEY and SVGAGI. The CDR3 DNA reads TGTGCCAGCAGTCAACAGAGAGCTACTGAAGCTTTCTTT. This gives the protein CASSQQRATEAFF.

The V gene is TRBV12-3 or TRBV12-4, the J gene TRBJ2-5; unclear D gene. The V end was cut by 1 base, the J end by 7 bases, with 10 bases between. This CDR3 comprises 13 residues. The CDR3 bases are TGTGCCAGCAGTTTAGGACAATCAGGGACCCAGTACTTC. This encodes CASSLGQSGTQYF.

The chain carries TRBV9 and TRBJ1-3; the D is unclear. The CDR3 length is 19 residues. The germline V gene encodes CDR1 SGDLS and CDR2 YYNGEE. The germline V and J ends were trimmed by 4 bases and 4 bases, with 27 bases remaining between them. The CDR3: CASSPQRFRGGPAGNTIYF. CDR3 in DNA: TGTGCCAGCAGCCCCCAGAGGTTCCGAGGAGGTCCAGCCGGAAACACCATATATTTT.

The chain employs TRBV12-3 or TRBV12-4 and TRBJ1-6; the D gene is possibly TRBD1 (5 bases). The V gene lost 3 bases and the J gene lost 10 bases, with 10 bases spanning the gap. The CDR3 has 13 residues. The CDR3 nucleotides are TGTGCCAGCAGTTTTAAGGGGCGGTCACCCCTCCACTTT. It specifies CASSFKGRSPLHF.

The chain combines TRBV28 with TRBJ2-2; 10 bases match TRBD2. CDR3 length: 19 residues. Germline CDR1 and CDR2: MDHEN and SYDVKM. With 8 bases clipped from V and 1 base from J, the junction kept 16 bases outside the gene matches. For the CDR3, the DNA is TGTGCCAGCGCGATTAGGAGGCTAGCGGGGGCCCAGAACACCGGGGAGCTGTTTTTT. It translates to CASAIRRLAGAQNTGELFF.

The chain carries TRBV19 and TRBJ2-3; tentatively, D is TRBD2 (6 bases). The ends were cut back, 11 bases at V and 2 bases at J, with 17 bases in the middle. Germline V CDR1 and CDR2: LNHDA, SQIVND (reference sequence). CDR3 length: 14 amino acids. CDR3 in amino acids: CARTRWGVTDTQYF. DNA for the CDR3: TGTGCCCGAACTAGGTGGGGGGTCACAGATACGCAGTATTTT.

The chain is built from TRBV28 and TRBJ1-2; D is possibly TRBD1 (6 bases). The V gene's germline CDR1 is MDHEN and CDR2 SYDVKM. The CDR3 has 15 amino acids. V dropped 1 base and J dropped 4 bases, with 13 bases sitting between them. This CDR3 reads CASSLFPGVGYGYTF. CDR3 sequence (DNA): TGTGCCAGCAGTTTATTCCCAGGGGTGGGCTATGGCTACACCTTC.